This TCR beta chain was found in a study of cytotoxic CD8 clonotypes in ibrutinib-treated CLL. Findings and caveats of the study: Contraction or stability on treatment characterized the public clonotypes, which were uncommon.

Generated by immunoSEQ multiplex PCR, the TCRdb table keeps only in-frame clones and is missing some. The sample has 65,000 to 85,000 clones; around 78% are singletons. Turning to this clone: The antigen is undetermined.

Trimming shortened V by 3 bases and J by 8 bases, and 11 bases separated the two germline ends. CDR1 is WSHSY, CDR2 SAAADI, per germline. This CDR3 has 14 residues. The sequenced sample was PBMCs, obtained after 24 months of ibrutinib treatment. The chain combines TRBV10-2 with TRBJ1-6; weak D call: TRBD1 (6 bases). The clonotype originates from a human donor with chronic lymphocytic leukemia. CDR3: CASSDRGKDSPLHF. CDR3 nucleotides: TGCGCCAGCAGTGACAGGGGTAAGGATTCACCCCTCCACTTT.